The rows below give T cell receptor beta chains drawn from one sample of a study of blood T cell repertoires in COVID-19. The assay was immunoSEQ multiplex PCR, and TCRdb's table has in-frame clones only and misses some. Among approximately 230,000 clones listed, around nine tenths were seen once. The sequenced material came from peripheral blood. The receptors here all came from a man older than 75 with acute or convalescent COVID-19. The conserved cysteine and the conserved F or W are not part of the CDR3 here. The D gene is left open where the match is weak.

j_gene: TRBJ2-1
d_gene: .
v_gene: TRBV7-3
CDR3aa: ASSLTESLYNEQF

j_gene: TRBJ2-7
d_gene: .
v_gene: TRBV15
CDR3aa: ATSRGGWGQTFKNEQY

j_gene: TRBJ2-3
d_gene: .
v_gene: TRBV5-4
CDR3aa: ASSLSIITTDTQY

j_gene: TRBJ2-3
d_gene: TRBD2
v_gene: TRBV2
CDR3aa: ATLLAGEGDTQY

j_gene: TRBJ2-5
d_gene: TRBD2
v_gene: TRBV7-2
CDR3aa: ASGPGRVEETQY

j_gene: TRBJ2-7
d_gene: TRBD1
v_gene: TRBV27
CDR3aa: ASSLYRGFYEQY

j_gene: TRBJ2-1
d_gene: .
v_gene: TRBV4-1
CDR3aa: ASSQDSTRSSYNEQF

j_gene: TRBJ2-5
d_gene: TRBD2
v_gene: TRBV28
CDR3aa: ASRSPGGKGWGTQY

j_gene: TRBJ2-1
d_gene: TRBD2
v_gene: TRBV24-1
CDR3aa: ATSDSASGGVYNEQF

j_gene: TRBJ2-2
d_gene: .
v_gene: TRBV7-9
CDR3aa: ASSGTATGELF

j_gene: TRBJ2-5
d_gene: TRBD2
v_gene: TRBV4-2
CDR3aa: ASSPRGGQETQY

j_gene: TRBJ1-3
d_gene: .
v_gene: TRBV7-2
CDR3aa: ASSLSESSGNTIY

j_gene: TRBJ1-2
d_gene: .
v_gene: TRBV5-1
CDR3aa: ASSSTSRVGGYT

j_gene: TRBJ1-4
d_gene: .
v_gene: TRBV5-1
CDR3aa: ASSPSGGNEKLF

j_gene: TRBJ1-2
d_gene: TRBD1
v_gene: TRBV5-1
CDR3aa: ASSPRTTVTGMIYGYT